This T cell receptor (beta chain) was retrieved from a study of neoadjuvant anti-PD-1 for oral cavity cancer. Looking at the study overall: Nivolumab at 3 mg/kg was mostly given biweekly, three to four doses, pre-surgery.

Regarding time point: after neoadjuvant nivolumab, at surgical resection. Clones were sequenced by immunoSEQ multiplex PCR, and TCRdb holds only the in-frame ones, with some missing. The sample has 10,000 to 15,000 clones, 67% seen once. The receptor was isolated from a person between 35 and 79 years old with oral cavity squamous cell carcinoma. The sample in question was PBMCs, obtained after nivolumab (anti-PD-1) treatment.

The CDR3 is CAWSWTSGIVNEQFF. The CDR3 DNA is TGTGCCTGGAGTTGGACTAGCGGGATAGTTAATGAGCAGTTCTTC. This chain joins TRBV30 and TRBJ2-1; 12 nucleotides match TRBD2. Germline V gene sequence: CDR1 GTSNPN, CDR2 SVGIG (reference sequence). With V trimmed by 2 bases and J by 7 bases, 6 bases remained unmatched. The CDR3 spans 15 residues.